This T cell receptor beta chain appears in the sequencing data of a study of a mutant IDH1 vaccine in newly diagnosed glioma. Study as a whole: Week 47 marked visit V13, whereas week 35 marked visit V12. Study-wide points: Most patients, around 94%, showed vaccine-induced immune responses.

Using immunoSEQ multiplex PCR, the repertoire was profiled, and TCRdb retains in-frame clones only, with some absent. The sample includes about 83,000 clones, about 81% seen only once; the top ten take about 5.7%. The time point is: week 47, end of study. With topical imiquimod, each dose of the vaccine consisted of 300 ug of mutant IDH1 20-mer peptide. A remark on this clone: Its antigen remains unidentified.

The material sequenced was PBMCs, taken from a glioma patient whose treatment included an IDH1 peptide vaccine. This clonotype originated in a man aged 35 to 55 with glioma.

CDR3 DNA sequence: TGCGCCAGCAGCCCCTCCGGACAGGGGTGGGGCTACACCTTC. Translated, it gives CASSPSGQGWGYTF. V usage is TRBV4-1 and J usage is TRBJ1-2, with TRBD1 identical over 9 bases. In germline, CDR1 is MGHRA, CDR2 YSYEKL. The CDR3 extends over 14 amino acids. Trimming at V came to 4 bases and at J to 8 bases, leaving 8 bases not matched to a gene.